This T cell receptor (beta chain) was recorded in a study of T cell responses to AZD1222 COVID-19 vaccine. V was clipped by 1 base and J by 0 bases, with 13 bases between them. The germline V gene encodes CDR1 LGHNA and CDR2 YSLEER. This CDR3 is built from 17 residues. This table comes from immunoSEQ multiplex PCR, and its TCRdb copy is limited to in-frame clones, with some not included. The sample carries roughly 99,000 clones, roughly nine tenths recorded once. Overall study findings and caveats: Researchers took repertoire samples only after the peak T cell response had come.

Notes on this clone: Its specificity is not known.

This TCR was sampled from an adult in good health. The sequencing used peripheral blood, collected on day 0 of AZD1222 vaccination. The chain is built from TRBV4-3 and TRBJ1-3; D gene uncertain. The CDR3 nucleotides are TGCGCCAGCAGCCAAGGCCTACAGAGCAACTCTGGAAACACCATATATTTT. Amino acids: CASSQGLQSNSGNTIYF.